The 22 T cell receptor beta chains presented below share a single source sample, sequenced in a study of blood T cell repertoires in COVID-19. Profiling relied on immunoSEQ multiplex PCR, and the TCRdb table lists in-frame clones only, not all of them. The sample consists of about 320,000 clones, 85% of them appearing once. The specimen was PBMCs or T cells enriched from blood (not recorded which). Every receptor here comes from a woman aged 25 to 39 who had been exposed to COVID-19.

This rearrangement joins TRBV4-3 to TRBJ1-2; 11 bases are shared with TRBD1. This CDR3 region has 15 residues. J was trimmed by 5 bases and V by 1 base; bases with no gene match: 3. Germline CDR1 reads LGHNA; CDR2 reads YSLEER. In DNA, the CDR3 is TGCGCCAGCAGCCAAGGGGGACAGGGGGGGTATGGCTACACCTTC. Protein sequence: CASSQGGQGGYGYTF.

V is TRBV12-5 and J is TRBJ2-7; possibly TRBD2 for D (5 bases). V gave up 3 bases and J gave up 5 bases, with 8 bases separating them. From germline, CDR1 is LGHNT and CDR2 FRNRAP. This CDR3 has 12 amino acids. CDR3 DNA sequence: TGTGCTAGTGGTTTCGGGGTCCACGAGCAGTACTTC. Translating gives CASGFGVHEQYF.

This clone was seen a handful of times. This chain links TRBV30 with TRBJ2-2; D is unclear. The CDR3 totals 13 residues. Germline values: CDR1 GTSNPN, CDR2 SVGIG (reference sequence). Trimming stripped 0 bases from V and 2 bases from J, with 4 bases between. CDR3 sequence: CAWSVLNTGELFF. Written as DNA, the CDR3 is TGTGCCTGGAGTGTCTTAAACACCGGGGAGCTGTTTTTT.

This clone was counted once. CDR3 sequence (DNA): TGTGCCAGCAGCCGGGTCGAGCGGGATACGCAGTATTTT. This translates into CASSRVERDTQYF. V and J are TRBV3-1 (or the pseudogene TRBV3-2) and TRBJ2-3; perhaps TRBD2 as D (5 bases). The germline V gene has CDR1 LGHDT and CDR2 YNNKEL (reference sequence). The CDR3 runs to 13 residues. Between the trimmed V and J ends, which lost 4 bases and 6 bases, there was a span of 11 bases.

This clone was found once. The chain recombines TRBV11-3 with TRBJ2-7, with no clear D. This CDR3 region has 13 residues. Germline CDR1 SGHNT, CDR2 YENEEA. Between the trimmed V and J ends, which lost 1 base and 1 base, there was a span of 5 bases. CDR3 amino acids: CASSLGASYEQYF. The CDR3 DNA reads TGTGCCAGCAGCTTAGGCGCTTCCTACGAGCAGTACTTC.

J is TRBJ2-1 and V is TRBV27; 8 bases are a match to TRBD2. CDR1 is MNHEY and CDR2 is SMNVEV in the germline V gene (reference sequence). V trimming: 7 bases; J trimming: 0 bases; junction bases outside the gene matches: 8. The CDR3 extends over 16 amino acids. Here the CDR3 DNA reads TGTGCCAGCACCTCCAGCGGGAGATTCTCCTACAATGAGCAGTTCTTC. Protein: CASTSSGRFSYNEQFF.

The V gene is TRBV24-1, the J gene TRBJ1-1; no clear D gene. The CDR3 is made up of 12 amino acids. The V and J ends lost 2 bases and 5 bases respectively, with 5 bases between them. Germline V gene sequence: CDR1 KGHDR, CDR2 SFDVKD. The DNA of the CDR3 is TGTGCCACCAGTGATTCGGGGACTGAAGCTTTCTTT. Translated, it gives CATSDSGTEAFF.

Only a few counts were recorded for this clone. The gene calls are TRBV27 and TRBJ1-5; maybe TRBD1 (6 bases). CDR3 size: 13 residues. Germline CDR1 reads MNHEY; CDR2 reads SMNVEV (reference sequence). V lost 5 bases and J 6 bases, leaving 11 bases between the germline ends. The CDR3 is CASSLQGSQPQHF. CDR3 sequence (DNA): TGTGCCAGCAGTCTACAGGGTAGTCAGCCCCAGCATTTT.

The chain uses TRBV29-1 and TRBJ1-3; 9 bases line up with TRBD1. This CDR3 spans 14 amino acids. The germline V gene has CDR1 SQVTM and CDR2 ANQGSEA. The J segment lost 2 bases and the V segment lost 6 bases, leaving 5 bases of the junction unmatched. This chain's CDR3 is CSVIGTGTGNTIYF. DNA of the CDR3: TGCAGCGTGATCGGGACAGGGACTGGAAACACCATATATTTT.

J is TRBJ2-1 and V is TRBV7-2, with D maybe TRBD1 (5 bases). Trimming shortened V by 2 bases and J by 7 bases, and 12 bases separated the two germline ends. Germline V gene sequence: CDR1 SGHTA, CDR2 FQGNSA. The length of the CDR3 is 14 residues. In DNA, the CDR3 is TGTGCCAGCAGCTTAAATGCAGGGTCGAATGAGCAGTTCTTC. It encodes CASSLNAGSNEQFF.

This sequence joins TRBV2 and TRBJ1-1; TRBD1 is a possible D gene (5 bases). The length of the CDR3 is 14 residues. V dropped 2 bases and J dropped 5 bases, with 12 bases sitting between them. Germline lookup yields CDR1 SNHLY and CDR2 FYNNEI. The DNA for the CDR3 is TGTGCCAGCAGTGAAAACCCAGGGAGGACTGAAGCTTTCTTT. Amino acids: CASSENPGRTEAFF. Variable domain in full (rest from reference TRBV2 and TRBJ1-1): EPEVTQTPSHQVTQMGQEVILRCVPISNHLYFYWYRQILGQKVEFLVSFYNNEISEKSEIFDDQFSVERPDGSNFTLKIRSTKLEDSAMYFCASSENPGRTEAFFGQGTRLTVV.

This clone showed up just once. CDR3 protein: CASTNIPGGYGYTF. The DNA for the CDR3 is TGTGCCAGCACTAATATTCCAGGGGGCTATGGCTACACCTTC. The V call is TRBV28, the J call TRBJ1-2; TRBD1 aligns across 7 bases. The CDR3 covers 14 residues. CDR1 MDHEN and CDR2 SYDVKM come from the germline V gene. Germline trimming cut 7 bases from V and 4 bases from J; bases unmatched to any gene: 9.

The chain joins TRBV4-1 to TRBJ1-3; D might be TRBD1 (5 bases). The CDR3 runs to 15 residues. In germline, CDR1 is MGHRA, CDR2 YSYEKL. Trimming cost V 0 bases and J 2 bases, with 8 bases left between them. The CDR3: CASSQDWGAGNTIYF. The DNA of the CDR3 is TGCGCCAGCAGCCAAGACTGGGGGGCTGGAAACACCATATATTTT.

The V call is TRBV12-3 or TRBV12-4, the J call TRBJ1-1, with unresolved D. Trimming left V 4 bases short and J 2 bases short, with 8 bases between. CDR3 length: 13 residues. The CDR3 sequence is CASSSRINTEAFF. In DNA, the CDR3 is TGTGCCAGCAGTTCGAGGATAAACACTGAAGCTTTCTTT.

This clone has only one observation. The V call is TRBV7-2, the J call TRBJ1-2, with 7 bases fitting TRBD1. With V trimmed by 1 base and J by 6 bases, 2 bases remained unmatched. Germline lookup yields CDR1 SGHTA and CDR2 FQGNSA. CDR3 length equals 13 residues. CDR3 DNA: TGTGCCAGCAGCTTAGGCACAGGGGATGGCTACACCTTC. It translates to CASSLGTGDGYTF.

The V and J genes are TRBV4-1 and TRBJ2-5; D is perhaps TRBD2 (5 bases). Germline V gene data show CDR1 as MGHRA and CDR2 as YSYEKL. This CDR3 contains 13 residues. With 4 bases removed from V and 3 bases from J, the gap between germline ends came to 9 bases. CDR3 DNA sequence: TGCGCCAGCAGCCCACGGGGAGAAGAGACCCAGTACTTC. Translating gives CASSPRGEETQYF.

This chain uses TRBV6-4 with TRBJ2-2; 10 bases agree with TRBD1. V trimming: 4 bases; J trimming: 4 bases; junction bases outside the gene matches: 0. The CDR3 sequence is 14 residues long. Germline V gene sequence: CDR1 MRHNA, CDR2 SNTAGT. In DNA, the CDR3 is TGTGCCAGCAGTGGGACAGGGGGCACCGGGGAGCTGTTTTTT. This gives the protein CASSGTGGTGELFF.

The gene calls are TRBV2 and TRBJ1-5; D is unclear. Germline CDR1 SNHLY, CDR2 FYNNEI. The V end lost 3 bases, the J end lost 1 base, and 10 bases lay between the germline ends. The CDR3 consists of 15 residues. The CDR3 region is CASSDARESNQPQHF. CDR3 nucleotide sequence: TGTGCCAGCAGTGATGCCCGGGAGAGCAATCAGCCCCAGCATTTT.

The gene calls are TRBV7-2 and TRBJ1-6, with 7 bases lining up with TRBD1. The V segment lost 2 bases and the J segment 12 bases; nucleotides outside the gene matches: 4. The CDR3 contains 13 residues. Germline CDR1 reads SGHTA; CDR2 reads FQGNSA. The CDR3 nucleotides read TGTGCCAGCAGCTTATCGTACAGGGGACCCCTCCACTTT. Amino acids: CASSLSYRGPLHF.

The V and J genes are TRBV14 and TRBJ1-4; the D gene is possibly TRBD1 (6 bases). Germline lookup yields CDR1 SGHDN and CDR2 FVKESK. The CDR3 totals 15 residues. The ends were cut back, 0 bases at V and 7 bases at J, with 12 bases in the middle. Here the CDR3 DNA reads TGTGCCAGCAGCCAAGATCAGGGGCGAGGTGAAAAACTGTTTTTT. Translation: CASSQDQGRGEKLFF.

Concerning this clone: Other DNA sequences within the sample encode an identical CDR3. The V gene is TRBV6-5, the J gene TRBJ1-2, with 9 bases matching TRBD1. CDR1 and CDR2 (germline): MNHEY, SVGAGI. V was clipped by 0 bases and J by 8 bases; unmatched bases: 4. The length of the CDR3 is 14 residues. Written as DNA, the CDR3 is TGTGCCAGCAGTTACTCGGGACAGGGTGGCGGCTACACCTTC. This codes for CASSYSGQGGGYTF.

The chain combines TRBV10-2 with TRBJ2-1; TRBD2 matches at 9 bases. With 6 bases clipped from V and 0 bases from J, the junction kept 3 bases outside the gene matches. From germline, CDR1 is WSHSY and CDR2 SAAADI. The CDR3 extends over 15 amino acids. CDR3 bases: TGCGCCAGCAGGCTAGCGGGGAGCTCCTACAATGAGCAGTTCTTC. This gives the protein CASRLAGSSYNEQFF.